This T cell receptor beta chain was found in a study of blood T cells in healthy people across ages. Primers used in a second PCR of roughly 6 to 11 cycles were a sample-barcoded 5' primer and a J-beta primer mix. Each cDNA molecule was tagged by a template-switch adaptor that had 12 random nucleotides. Each CDR3 protein is one row after TCRdb ran MiXCR on the 5' RACE reads. This table holds hundreds of thousands of distinct CDR3 sequences, about 47% found once. In regard to this clonotype: Its antigen remains unknown. A read error may produce the germline difference seen at one junction end.

CDR1 MNHNS and CDR2 SASEGT come from the germline V gene. This CDR3 spans 13 amino acids. Study conclusions and caveats: Samples with more naive T cells showed higher observed beta diversity. TCR beta diversity per million T cells fell roughly linearly with age.

This chain links TRBV6-1 with TRBJ2-1; D is possibly TRBD1 (5 bases). This receptor was identified in an elderly man in good health. Sequences were obtained from blood. The CDR3 bases are TGTGCCAGCAGGGAAGGCGACAGCAATGAGCAGTTCTTC. This codes for CASREGDSNEQFF.